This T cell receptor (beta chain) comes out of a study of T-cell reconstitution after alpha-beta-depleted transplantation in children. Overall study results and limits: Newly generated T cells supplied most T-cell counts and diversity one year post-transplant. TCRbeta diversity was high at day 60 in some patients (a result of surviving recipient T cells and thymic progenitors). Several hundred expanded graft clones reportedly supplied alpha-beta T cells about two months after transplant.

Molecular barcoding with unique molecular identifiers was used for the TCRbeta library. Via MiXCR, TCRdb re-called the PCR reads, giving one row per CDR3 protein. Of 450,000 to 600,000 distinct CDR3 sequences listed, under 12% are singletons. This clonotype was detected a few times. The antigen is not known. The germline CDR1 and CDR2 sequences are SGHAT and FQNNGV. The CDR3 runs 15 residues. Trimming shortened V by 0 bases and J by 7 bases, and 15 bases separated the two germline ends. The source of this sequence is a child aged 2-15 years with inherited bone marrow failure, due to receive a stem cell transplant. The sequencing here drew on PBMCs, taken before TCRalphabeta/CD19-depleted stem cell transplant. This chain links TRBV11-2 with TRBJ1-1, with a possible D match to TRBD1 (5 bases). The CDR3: CASSLDATGPFEAFF. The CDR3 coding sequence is TGTGCCAGCAGCTTAGATGCGACGGGACCCTTTGAAGCTTTCTTT.